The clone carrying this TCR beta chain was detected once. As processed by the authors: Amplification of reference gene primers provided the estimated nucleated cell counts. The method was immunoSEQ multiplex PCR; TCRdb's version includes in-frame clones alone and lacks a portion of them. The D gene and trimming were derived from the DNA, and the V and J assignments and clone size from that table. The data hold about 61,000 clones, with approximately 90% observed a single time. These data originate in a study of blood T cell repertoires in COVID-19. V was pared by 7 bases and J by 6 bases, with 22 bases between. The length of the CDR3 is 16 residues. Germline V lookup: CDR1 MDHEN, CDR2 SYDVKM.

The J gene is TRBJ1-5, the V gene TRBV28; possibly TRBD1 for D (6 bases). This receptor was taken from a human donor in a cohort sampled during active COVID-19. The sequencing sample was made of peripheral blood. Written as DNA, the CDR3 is TGTGCCAGCACCAAACGTCAAGGGACAAGGGGTCAGCCCCAGCATTTT. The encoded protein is CASTKRQGTRGQPQHF.